The 30 T cell receptor beta chains below were found in one sample sequenced in a study of blood T cell repertoires in COVID-19. Method: immunoSEQ multiplex PCR; TCRdb's copy keeps in-frame clones and lacks some. The sample has approximately 210,000 clones; 87% are singletons. Sequencing was performed on PBMCs or T cells enriched from blood (not recorded which). These receptors all stem from a woman aged 25-40 years who had recovered from COVID-19.

The rearrangement links TRBV11-2 to TRBJ1-1; the D is unclear. There are 14 residues in the CDR3. V was shortened by 1 base and J by 3 bases, with 9 bases between the two germline ends. CDR1 and CDR2 (germline): SGHAT, FQNNGV. As DNA, the CDR3 is TGTGCCAGCAGCTTAGCAGGCAGCCACACTGAAGCTTTCTTT. Its translation: CASSLAGSHTEAFF.

The chain links TRBV9 to TRBJ1-6; D gene unclear. Trimming removed 4 bases at V and 9 bases at J, with 17 bases between. Looked up from germline, CDR1 is SGDLS and CDR2 is YYNGEE. CDR3 length: 15 residues. CDR3 region: CASSPGSNTGSPLHF. The DNA of the CDR3 is TGTGCCAGCAGCCCCGGCTCCAATACGGGTTCACCCCTCCACTTT. The entire variable domain, with the rest obtained from reference TRBV9 and TRBJ1-6, is as follows: DSGVTQTPKHLITATGQRVTLRCSPRSGDLSVYWYQQSLDQGLQFLIQYYNGEERAKGNILERFSAQQFPDLHSELNLSSLELGDSALYFCASSPGSNTGSPLHFGNGTRLTVT.

The chain is built from TRBV4-2 and TRBJ2-7, with 10 bases aligning to TRBD2. The ends lost 0 bases at V and 5 bases at J; junction bases unmatched: 4. The CDR3 extends over 15 amino acids. Germline V gene data show CDR1 as LGHNA and CDR2 as YNFKEQ. Written as DNA, the CDR3 is TGTGCCAGCAGCCAAGATCCGAGCGGGAGGGACGAGCAGTACTTC. This gives the protein CASSQDPSGRDEQYF.

The rearrangement joins TRBV9 to TRBJ2-2; 8 nucleotides agree with TRBD2. V gave up 4 bases and J gave up 3 bases; unmatched junction bases: 8. From germline, CDR1 is SGDLS and CDR2 YYNGEE. The CDR3 covers 16 residues. The CDR3 DNA is TGTGCCAGCAGCCTCCATAGCGGGACTTACACCGGGGAGCTGTTTTTT. Residues: CASSLHSGTYTGELFF.

The gene calls are TRBV20-1 and TRBJ1-1; D ambiguous. CDR1 DFQATT and CDR2 SNEGSKA come from the germline V gene (reference sequence). Trimming removed 4 bases from V and 0 bases from J, with 3 bases in between. The CDR3 loop spans 11 amino acids. Here the CDR3 reads CSATVNTEAFF. CDR3 coding DNA: TGCAGTGCTACAGTGAACACTGAAGCTTTCTTT.

This clone was counted ten times or more. This sequence joins TRBV5-6 and TRBJ1-2, with D perhaps TRBD1 (5 bases). Trimming cost V 4 bases and J 5 bases, with 18 bases left between them. The CDR3 is made up of 15 amino acids. CDR1 is SGHDT, CDR2 YYEEEE, per germline. The CDR3 DNA sequence: TGTGCCAGCAGCCTTGGGGCTTGGGGCCTTTATGGCTACACCTTC. This codes for CASSLGAWGLYGYTF.

This chain connects TRBV19 to TRBJ1-5, with D uncertain. The CDR3 contains 14 residues. The V end lost 6 bases, the J end lost 4 bases, and 13 bases lay between the germline ends. In germline, CDR1 is LNHDA, CDR2 SQIVND (reference sequence). The CDR3 spells CASSPVPVNQPQHF. The CDR3 DNA is TGTGCCAGTAGCCCGGTACCTGTAAATCAGCCCCAGCATTTT.

The gene calls are TRBV18 and TRBJ1-1; D remains unclear. Germline V gene lookup returns CDR1 KGHSH and CDR2 LQKENI. V lost 5 bases, J lost 0 bases, and 10 bases lay in between. The CDR3 consists of 14 residues. This CDR3 is CASSVSAMNTEAFF. In DNA, the CDR3 is TGTGCCAGCTCAGTAAGCGCCATGAACACTGAAGCTTTCTTT. The variable domain in full, with the rest retrieved from reference TRBV18 and TRBJ1-1, is NAGVMQNPRHLVRRRGQEARLRCSPMKGHSHVYWYRQLPEEGLKFMVYLQKENIIDESGMPKERFSAEFPKEGPSILRIQQVVRGDSAAYFCASSVSAMNTEAFFGQGTRLTVV.

The gene calls are TRBV27 and TRBJ2-7, with 9 bases aligning to TRBD1. This CDR3 region has 15 residues. With V trimmed by 7 bases and J by 5 bases, 12 bases remained unmatched. Germline CDR1 and CDR2: MNHEY and SMNVEV (reference sequence). The CDR3 reads CASNSPGQGNHEQYF. The CDR3 bases are TGTGCCAGCAACTCCCCGGGACAGGGAAATCACGAGCAGTACTTC.

The gene calls are TRBV30 and TRBJ2-1; D remains ambiguous. The V gene lost 0 bases and the J gene lost 9 bases, with 12 bases spanning the gap. The germline gives CDR1 GTSNPN, CDR2 SVGIG (reference sequence). CDR3 length: 13 amino acids. The CDR3 reads CAWSVPPAREQFF. The CDR3 DNA reads TGTGCCTGGAGTGTACCCCCAGCGCGTGAGCAGTTCTTC.

V gene TRBV5-6 combines with J gene TRBJ2-5; TRBD2 is a possible D gene (5 bases). From germline, CDR1 is SGHDT and CDR2 YYEEEE. This CDR3 is 13 amino acids long. The V gene lost 1 base and the J gene lost 5 bases, with 9 bases spanning the gap. The CDR3 region has the DNA TGTGCCAGCAGCTTGTCCGCGGGCGAGACCCAGTACTTC. Translating it yields CASSLSAGETQYF. Filled out from reference TRBV5-6 and TRBJ2-5, the complete variable domain reads DAGVTQSPTHLIKTRGQQVTLRCSPKSGHDTVSWYQQALGQGPQFIFQYYEEEERQRGNFPDRFSGHQFPNYSSELNVNALLLGDSALYLCASSLSAGETQYFGPGTRLLVL.

CDR3 nucleotide sequence: TGTGCCAGCAGTTTGCAGGGGGTAGGAAACACCATATATTTT. Amino acids: CASSLQGVGNTIYF. The chain has TRBV28 and TRBJ1-3; 7 nucleotides line up with TRBD1. The germline V gene has CDR1 MDHEN and CDR2 SYDVKM. This CDR3 region has 14 residues. With 3 bases clipped from V and 4 bases from J, the junction kept 3 bases outside the gene matches.

About this clone itself: Its ends do not fully match the called genes, so a read error is possible. The chain carries TRBV7-7 and TRBJ2-3; tentatively, D is TRBD2 (7 bases). CDR1 SSHAT and CDR2 FNYEAQ come from the germline V gene (reference sequence). The CDR3 is 15 residues long. The CDR3 loop reads CASSFGGGGTDTQYF. The CDR3 DNA sequence: TGTGCTAGCAGCTTCGGAGGGGGGGGCACAGATACGCAGTATTTT.

Here the CDR3 reads CASSLGTGVGELFF. As DNA, the CDR3 is TGTGCCAGCAGCCTCGGGACAGGGGTCGGGGAGCTGTTTTTT. The rearrangement joins TRBV5-4 to TRBJ2-2; 10 nucleotides match TRBD1. The J segment lost 7 bases and the V segment lost 4 bases, leaving 4 bases of the junction unmatched. The CDR3 loop spans 14 amino acids. CDR1 is SGHNT, CDR2 YYREEE, per germline (reference sequence).

The CDR3 DNA follows: TGCGCCAGCAGCCAAGGTCAGGGGCGGGATGAAAAACTGTTTTTT. As protein: CASSQGQGRDEKLFF. This chain uses TRBV4-3 with TRBJ1-4; the D gene is possibly TRBD1 (6 bases). Germline loops: CDR1 LGHNA, CDR2 YSLEER. With 1 base removed from V and 6 bases from J, the gap between germline ends came to 12 bases. This CDR3 has 15 amino acids.

The rearrangement uses TRBV7-9 and TRBJ1-4, with 7 bases aligning to TRBD1. Germline CDR1 and CDR2: SEHNR and FQNEAQ (reference sequence). V shed 2 bases, J shed 4 bases, and the junction held 4 bases outside the gene matches. There are 15 residues in the CDR3. CDR3 sequence reads: CASSLIGTDNEKLFF. The CDR3 DNA follows: TGTGCCAGCAGCTTAATAGGGACAGATAATGAAAAACTGTTTTTT.

The J gene is TRBJ1-5, the V gene TRBV10-2; the D gene is possibly TRBD1 (6 bases). Trimming shortened V by 6 bases and J by 0 bases, and 12 bases separated the two germline ends. CDR1 WSHSY and CDR2 SAAADI come from the germline V gene. The CDR3 runs to 15 residues. In DNA form, the CDR3 reads TGCGCCAGCAGCCAACAGGGTCATAGCAATCAGCCCCAGCATTTT. It is translated as CASSQQGHSNQPQHF.

The chain carries TRBV2 and TRBJ1-1, with D perhaps TRBD1 (5 bases). Germline lookup yields CDR1 SNHLY and CDR2 FYNNEI. Trimming shortened V by 5 bases and J by 5 bases, and 9 bases separated the two germline ends. The CDR3 spans 12 residues. CDR3 in DNA: TGTGCCAGCAGTATCAGGGCGACTGAAGCTTTCTTT. Translation: CASSIRATEAFF.

The sample holds a few counts of this clone. This chain uses TRBV6-2 or TRBV6-3 with TRBJ1-1, with D uncertain. In germline, CDR1 is MNHEY, CDR2 SVGEGT. Trimming removed 4 bases from V and 1 base from J, with 10 bases in between. CDR3 length: 14 residues. CDR3 amino acids: CASSSTRWNTEAFF. CDR3 nucleotide sequence: TGTGCCAGCAGTTCGACGCGGTGGAACACTGAAGCTTTCTTT.

This chain joins TRBV5-1 and TRBJ2-5; the D gene is possibly TRBD2 (7 bases). The germline V and J ends were trimmed by 5 bases and 0 bases, with 14 bases remaining between them. Germline V CDR1 and CDR2: SGHRS, YFSETQ. The CDR3 extends over 15 amino acids. The CDR3 DNA reads TGCGCCAGCAGGCAGGGGAGGGGGTACCAAGAGACCCAGTACTTC. Amino acid sequence: CASRQGRGYQETQYF.

The chain uses TRBV11-2 and TRBJ1-1; TRBD1 might be the D (5 bases). This CDR3 has 14 amino acids. The V and J ends lost 4 bases and 1 base respectively, with 10 bases between them. The germline V gene encodes CDR1 SGHAT and CDR2 FQNNGV. This CDR3 reads CASSSRTSNTEAFF. In nucleotides, the CDR3 is TGTGCCAGCAGCTCGAGGACATCGAACACTGAAGCTTTCTTT. Combining the CDR3 with reference TRBV11-2 and TRBJ1-1 gives the whole variable domain EAGVAQSPRYKIIEKRQSVAFWCNPISGHATLYWYQQILGQGPKLLIQFQNNGVVDDSQLPKDRFSAERLKGVDSTLKIQPAKLEDSAVYLCASSSRTSNTEAFFGQGTRLTVV.

The V call is TRBV11-2, the J call TRBJ2-1, with 9 bases identical to TRBD2. This CDR3 spans 19 amino acids. In germline, CDR1 is SGHAT, CDR2 FQNNGV. V lost 3 bases, J lost 4 bases, and 16 bases stayed unmatched. The CDR3 DNA sequence: TGTGCCAGCAGCTTCCCCGGGAGGGGCGGGAGGGCGACTTACAATGAGCAGTTCTTC. Translation: CASSFPGRGGRATYNEQFF.

The chain couples TRBV7-6 to TRBJ1-5; 8 nucleotides align to TRBD1. The CDR3 sequence is 17 residues long. The junction had 8 bases not matched to a gene; V was cut back by 0 bases and J by 4 bases. The V gene's germline CDR1 is SGHVS and CDR2 FNYEAQ. In nucleotides, the CDR3 is TGTGCCAGCAGCTTAGCCGGAGACAGGGGCCCTAATCAGCCCCAGCATTTT. This encodes CASSLAGDRGPNQPQHF.

The chain links TRBV11-2 to TRBJ1-2; tentatively, D is TRBD1 (6 bases). This CDR3 has 18 amino acids. V gave up 4 bases and J gave up 4 bases, with 25 bases separating them. Germline loops: CDR1 SGHAT, CDR2 FQNNGV. The CDR3 coding sequence is TGTGCCAGCAGCTCACCCCGAGGGGGGGGTTCGTTGGGCTATGGCTACACCTTC. Translated, it gives CASSSPRGGGSLGYGYTF. The complete variable domain, with remaining parts taken from reference TRBV11-2 and TRBJ1-2, reads EAGVAQSPRYKIIEKRQSVAFWCNPISGHATLYWYQQILGQGPKLLIQFQNNGVVDDSQLPKDRFSAERLKGVDSTLKIQPAKLEDSAVYLCASSSPRGGGSLGYGYTFGSGTRLTVV.

The chain is built from TRBV28 and TRBJ2-7, with a tentative D call TRBD1 (5 bases). This CDR3 has 14 amino acids. Trimming removed 6 bases at V and 5 bases at J, with 17 bases between. Looked up from germline, CDR1 is MDHEN and CDR2 is SYDVKM. The CDR3 bases are TGTGCCAGCAGGGGGCCCCTAAATTACGACGAGCAGTACTTC. This translates into CASRGPLNYDEQYF.

This clone showed up just a few times. The chain couples TRBV2 to TRBJ1-2; possible D gene TRBD1, 5 bases. With 2 bases removed from V and 8 bases from J, the gap between germline ends came to 15 bases. Germline loops: CDR1 SNHLY, CDR2 FYNNEI. The CDR3 has 14 amino acids. CDR3 DNA sequence: TGTGCCAGCAGTGAACGTATATCGAAGGGGGGCTACACCTTC. Translated, it gives CASSERISKGGYTF. The full variable domain, rest sourced from reference TRBV2 and TRBJ1-2, is EPEVTQTPSHQVTQMGQEVILRCVPISNHLYFYWYRQILGQKVEFLVSFYNNEISEKSEIFDDQFSVERPDGSNFTLKIRSTKLEDSAMYFCASSERISKGGYTFGSGTRLTVV.

The chain couples TRBV3-1 (or the pseudogene TRBV3-2) to TRBJ2-2; D call uncertain. This CDR3 comprises 14 residues. Germline V gene sequence: CDR1 LGHDT, CDR2 YNNKEL (reference sequence). Trimming took 0 bases from V and 4 from J, leaving 6 bases between them. CDR3 DNA: TGTGCCAGCAGCCAAGACATTTCCACCGGGGAGCTGTTTTTT. This sequence encodes CASSQDISTGELFF.

The chain has TRBV5-4 and TRBJ2-5; D is perhaps TRBD1 (6 bases). With 3 bases removed from V and 1 base from J, the gap between germline ends came to 13 bases. Looked up from germline, CDR1 is SGHNT and CDR2 is YYREEE (reference sequence). This CDR3 is 15 amino acids long. The DNA for the CDR3 is TGTGCCAGCAGCTCTCAAGGACAGACCCAAGAGACCCAGTACTTC. Its protein product is CASSSQGQTQETQYF.

The chain joins TRBV20-1 to TRBJ2-7, with a tentative D call TRBD2 (5 bases). Germline V gives CDR1 DFQATT, CDR2 SNEGSKA (reference sequence). V gave up 3 bases and J gave up 3 bases, with 6 bases separating them. The CDR3 length is 11 residues. CDR3 region: CSASGNYEQYF. The CDR3 nucleotides are TGCAGTGCTAGCGGGAACTACGAGCAGTACTTC.

The chain is built from TRBV6-5 and TRBJ2-7, with a tentative D call TRBD2 (6 bases). The CDR3 loop spans 14 amino acids. Germline-derived CDR1 and CDR2 are MNHEY and SVGAGI. V dropped 7 bases and J dropped 4 bases, with 17 bases sitting between them. CDR3 bases: TGTGCCAGCATTGCGGGACTCCCTCCGTACGAGCAGTACTTC. Protein sequence: CASIAGLPPYEQYF.